This T cell receptor (beta chain) was obtained from a study of PD-1 and CTLA-4 blockade in melanoma. Trimming took off 10 bases at V and 5 bases at J, with 17 bases between the two ends. The CDR3 sequence is 14 residues long. Looked up from germline, CDR1 is WNHNN and CDR2 is SYGVQD (reference sequence). The assay was immunoSEQ multiplex PCR, and TCRdb's table has in-frame clones only and misses some. The sample consists of tens of thousands of clones, less than 95% of them appearing once. The sequence derives from a human donor with melanoma. Source: CD8+ T cells from peripheral blood, taken from a patient given anti-PD-1 treatment. The chain has TRBV10-1 and TRBJ2-2, with a weak D call TRBD2 (5 bases). The CDR3 bases are TGCGCCACAAACGAGGACTCCCTTACCGGGGAGCTGTTTTTT. This gives the protein CATNEDSLTGELFF.